The present T cell receptor beta chain was sequenced within a study of T cells in localized non-small cell lung cancer. The CDR3 consists of 13 residues. V lost 4 bases and J lost 0, with 1 base in between. Germline lookup yields CDR1 SEHNR and CDR2 FQNEAQ (reference sequence). TCRdb keeps only in-frame clones here, not all; method: immunoSEQ multiplex PCR. The table shows fewer than 9,000 clones, with under 95% occurring only once. The genes are TRBV7-9 and TRBJ2-6, with unresolved D. This TCR was recovered from a male donor older than 55 with stage II lung adenocarcinoma. Sequenced material: peripheral blood mononuclear cells, taken before any cancer treatment. CDR3 region: CASSSSGANVLTF. The CDR3 DNA reads as TGTGCCAGCAGCTCCTCTGGGGCCAACGTCCTGACTTTC.